These 20 T cell receptor beta chains share one sample of origin, sequenced in a study of blood T cell repertoires in COVID-19. Profiling relied on immunoSEQ multiplex PCR, and the TCRdb table lists in-frame clones only, not all of them. This sample has roughly 250,000 clones, with over 75% found just once. Sequenced sample: peripheral blood. These receptors were obtained from a human donor in a cohort sampled during active COVID-19.

The chain carries TRBV7-2 and TRBJ2-3; D is possibly TRBD2 (6 bases). V was cut by 5 bases and J by 8 bases, with 14 bases left in between. Germline CDR1 is SGHTA and CDR2 is FQGNSA. The CDR3 sequence is 13 residues long. CDR3 region: CASSQHRRATQYF. CDR3 nucleotide sequence: TGTGCCAGCAGCCAACACAGGAGGGCTACGCAGTATTTT.

The rearrangement joins TRBV28 to TRBJ1-1; weak D call: TRBD1 (5 bases). V was clipped by 3 bases and J by 0 bases, with 14 bases between them. The CDR3 extends over 16 amino acids. Germline loops: CDR1 MDHEN, CDR2 SYDVKM. The CDR3 DNA is TGTGCCAGCAGTTTGATTCAGGGTCTGGTGAACACTGAAGCTTTCTTT. This sequence encodes CASSLIQGLVNTEAFF.

This CDR3 is CASSSHEQPDTQYF. The CDR3 DNA reads as TGTGCCAGCAGCTCTCACGAGCAACCAGATACGCAGTATTTT. The chain is built from TRBV28 and TRBJ2-3, with D uncertain. The CDR3 length is 14 residues. Germline-derived CDR1 and CDR2 are MDHEN and SYDVKM. V shed 6 bases and J shed 4 bases, with 14 bases lying between them.

This chain links TRBV19 with TRBJ1-2, with 7 positions matching TRBD1. The ends lost 2 bases at V and 5 bases at J; junction bases unmatched: 2. CDR1 is LNHDA, CDR2 SQIVND, per germline (reference sequence). The CDR3 runs 13 residues. In DNA, the CDR3 is TGTGCCAGTAGTATACCCAGGGGGTATGGCTACACCTTC. Its translation is CASSIPRGYGYTF. Filled out from reference TRBV19 and TRBJ1-2, the complete variable domain reads DGGITQSPKYLFRKEGQNVTLSCEQNLNHDAMYWYRQDPGQGLRLIYYSQIVNDFQKGDIAEGYSVSREKKESFPLTVTSAQKNPTAFYLCASSIPRGYGYTFGSGTRLTVV.

This clone has just one count. This sequence joins TRBV7-9 and TRBJ2-7; TRBD2 matches at 7 bases. The CDR3 sequence is 15 residues long. J lost 5 bases, V lost 2 bases, and 9 bases had no gene match. Germline V gene sequence: CDR1 SEHNR, CDR2 FQNEAQ (reference sequence). CDR3 loop: CASSLPGEGLNEQYF. The CDR3 DNA is TGTGCCAGCAGCTTACCGGGGGAGGGCCTCAACGAGCAGTACTTC.

The chain employs TRBV5-6 and TRBJ2-7; 11 positions agree with TRBD2. The V gene's germline CDR1 is SGHDT and CDR2 YYEEEE. The CDR3 extends over 15 amino acids. The V and J ends lost 4 bases and 9 bases, in that order; junction bases with no gene match: 12. Here the CDR3 DNA reads TGTGCCAGCAGCGCAATTCTAGCGGGAGGCCAGTCGCAGTACTTC. Protein product: CASSAILAGGQSQYF.

This chain connects TRBV15 to TRBJ1-1; TRBD1 is a possible D gene (6 bases). V dropped 4 bases and J dropped 8 bases, with 23 bases sitting between them. Germline V lookup: CDR1 LNHNV, CDR2 YYDKDF (reference sequence). The CDR3 loop spans 16 amino acids. The CDR3 bases are TGTGCCACCAGCACGCACCGGCCGGGGGGCACCGGGGAAGCTTTCTTT. Translating gives CATSTHRPGGTGEAFF.

The V and J genes are TRBV2 and TRBJ2-7, with a possible D match to TRBD1 (6 bases). Germline V gene sequence: CDR1 SNHLY, CDR2 FYNNEI. The CDR3 runs to 13 residues. Deletions cut 6 bases from V and 4 bases from J, with 13 bases between. The CDR3 bases are TGTGCCAGCAGGGCAGACAGGAATTACGAGCAGTACTTC. This gives the protein CASRADRNYEQYF. Using reference TRBV2 and TRBJ2-7 for the parts outside the CDR3, the full variable domain is EPEVTQTPSHQVTQMGQEVILRCVPISNHLYFYWYRQILGQKVEFLVSFYNNEISEKSEIFDDQFSVERPDGSNFTLKIRSTKLEDSAMYFCASRADRNYEQYFGPGTRLTVT.

The rearrangement links TRBV27 to TRBJ2-1; tentatively, D is TRBD2 (6 bases). Germline-derived CDR1 and CDR2 are MNHEY and SMNVEV (reference sequence). V was shortened by 6 bases and J by 7 bases, with 10 bases between the two germline ends. The CDR3 contains 12 residues. The CDR3 coding sequence is TGTGCCAGCAGACGGGAGCTTAATGAGCAGTTCTTC. Its translation is CASRRELNEQFF.

The chain joins TRBV7-9 to TRBJ2-7, with 7 bases lining up with TRBD1. Germline assignment: CDR1 SEHNR and CDR2 FQNEAQ (reference sequence). The CDR3 runs 16 residues. The V segment lost 0 bases and the J segment 3 bases; nucleotides outside the gene matches: 8. The CDR3 is CASSLATGVLRYEQYF. The CDR3 DNA reads TGTGCCAGCAGCTTAGCTACAGGGGTACTACGCTACGAGCAGTACTTC. Filled out from reference TRBV7-9 and TRBJ2-7, the complete variable domain reads DTGVSQNPRHKITKRGQNVTFRCDPISEHNRLYWYRQTLGQGPEFLTYFQNEAQLEKSRLLSDRFSAERPKGSFSTLEIQRTEQGDSAMYLCASSLATGVLRYEQYFGPGTRLTVT.

V is TRBV2 and J is TRBJ2-7, with 10 bases fitting TRBD2. Germline V lookup: CDR1 SNHLY, CDR2 FYNNEI. J was trimmed by 3 bases and V by 3 bases; bases with no gene match: 2. The CDR3 is made up of 14 amino acids. The CDR3 sequence is CASSDRTSGYEQYF. Here the CDR3 DNA reads TGTGCCAGCAGTGACAGGACTAGCGGCTACGAGCAGTACTTC.

The chain joins TRBV6-6 to TRBJ1-4; D remains unclear. The CDR3 contains 15 residues. From germline, CDR1 is MNHNY and CDR2 SVGAGI (reference sequence). V was cut by 2 bases and J by 4 bases, with 11 bases left in between. In DNA, the CDR3 is TGTGCCAGCAGTTACCGGGCGCGGGGTAATGAAAAACTGTTTTTT. This gives the protein CASSYRARGNEKLFF.

This clone was picked up a small number of times. The junction does not match germline at one end; this may be a read error. The rearrangement uses TRBV6-2 or TRBV6-3 and TRBJ2-7; D is unresolved. Germline V gene lookup returns CDR1 MNHEY and CDR2 SVGEGT. The CDR3 sequence is 11 residues long. CDR3 in DNA: TGTGCCAGCAGTTCTGTGCAGGCATTCCACTTC. Residues: CASSSVQAFHF.

The V and J genes are TRBV6-1 and TRBJ2-5, with 8 bases fitting TRBD2. Germline CDR1 is MNHNS and CDR2 is SASEGT. Losses at the gene ends were 2 bases for V and 4 bases for J; bases not matched to a gene: 24. The CDR3 covers 21 residues. This CDR3 reads CASSEWKRGLSGSAWGETQYF. The CDR3 bases are TGTGCCAGCAGTGAATGGAAACGCGGTCTCAGCGGGAGTGCCTGGGGAGAGACCCAGTACTTC.

The rearrangement joins TRBV27 to TRBJ2-2, with D perhaps matching TRBD1 (5 bases). Germline V gene sequence: CDR1 MNHEY, CDR2 SMNVEV (reference sequence). The CDR3 contains 13 residues. With 6 bases removed from V and 3 bases from J, the gap between germline ends came to 8 bases. As DNA, the CDR3 is TGTGCCAGCAGGACAGCCCACACCGGGGAGCTGTTTTTT. Translation gives CASRTAHTGELFF.

Here the CDR3 reads CASSPTEKLNTEAFF. CDR3 DNA sequence: TGTGCCAGCTCACCCACAGAAAAGTTGAACACTGAAGCTTTCTTT. The rearrangement links TRBV18 to TRBJ1-1; D remains unclear. Germline V CDR1 and CDR2: KGHSH, LQKENI. V was cut by 3 bases and J by 0 bases, with 11 bases left in between. This CDR3 has 15 residues. The variable domain in full, with the rest retrieved from reference TRBV18 and TRBJ1-1, is NAGVMQNPRHLVRRRGQEARLRCSPMKGHSHVYWYRQLPEEGLKFMVYLQKENIIDESGMPKERFSAEFPKEGPSILRIQQVVRGDSAAYFCASSPTEKLNTEAFFGQGTRLTVV.

The gene calls are TRBV12-3 or TRBV12-4 and TRBJ1-1; the D is unclear. Trimming removed 7 bases from V and 2 bases from J, with 5 bases in between. The length of the CDR3 is 11 residues. Written as DNA, the CDR3 is TGTGCCAGCACAAGCAACACTGAAGCTTTCTTT. Translated: CASTSNTEAFF.

The rearrangement uses TRBV4-2 and TRBJ1-3; a weak D match, TRBD1 (6 bases). V gave up 3 bases and J gave up 0 bases, with 15 bases separating them. The CDR3 is made up of 17 amino acids. Looked up from germline, CDR1 is LGHNA and CDR2 is YNFKEQ. In DNA form, the CDR3 reads TGTGCCAGCAGCCAGCTGAAGGACAGTTACTCTGGAAACACCATATATTTT. Protein product: CASSQLKDSYSGNTIYF.

With regard to this clone: This sample includes further DNA sequences coding for the same CDR3. The chain combines TRBV18 with TRBJ1-2; TRBD1 matches at 9 bases. This CDR3 comprises 13 residues. V lost 6 bases, J lost 4 bases, and 3 bases stayed unmatched. Per germline, CDR1 KGHSH and CDR2 LQKENI. The CDR3 DNA reads as TGTGCCAGCTCCATGGGACAGGGCTATGGCTACACCTTC. Translated, it gives CASSMGQGYGYTF.

This clone was counted a single time. The CDR3 region has the DNA TGTGCCAGCAGCAGGGGCCCCGACTACGAGCAGTACTTC. Translated, it gives CASSRGPDYEQYF. V and J are TRBV5-8 and TRBJ2-7, with D perhaps TRBD1 (5 bases). CDR3 length: 13 residues. The V end lost 4 bases, the J end lost 3 bases, and 11 bases lay between the germline ends. CDR1 and CDR2 from the germline V gene are SGHTS and YDEGEE.